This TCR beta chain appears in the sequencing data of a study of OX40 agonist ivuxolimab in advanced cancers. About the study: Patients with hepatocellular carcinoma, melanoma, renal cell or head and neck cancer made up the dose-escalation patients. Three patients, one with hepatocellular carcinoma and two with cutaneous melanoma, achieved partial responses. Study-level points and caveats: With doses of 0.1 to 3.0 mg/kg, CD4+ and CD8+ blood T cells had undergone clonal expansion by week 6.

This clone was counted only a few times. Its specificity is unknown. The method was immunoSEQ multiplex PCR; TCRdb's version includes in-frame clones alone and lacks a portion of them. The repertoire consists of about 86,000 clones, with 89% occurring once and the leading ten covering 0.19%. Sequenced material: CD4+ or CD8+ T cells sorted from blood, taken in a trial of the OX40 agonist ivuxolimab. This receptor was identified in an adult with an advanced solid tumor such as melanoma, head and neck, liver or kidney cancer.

The CDR3 spells CASGKIYEQYF. CDR3 bases: TGTGCCAGCGGCAAGATTTACGAGCAGTACTTC. The rearrangement joins TRBV6-6 to TRBJ2-7; no clear D gene. The V end was cut by 8 bases, the J end by 4 bases, with 9 bases between. The length of the CDR3 is 11 residues. Germline V lookup: CDR1 MNHNY, CDR2 SVGAGI (reference sequence).